The source of this TCR beta chain is a study of blood T cell repertoires in COVID-19. The length of the CDR3 is 13 residues. V lost 5 bases and J lost 6, with 12 bases in between. Looked up from germline, CDR1 is SGHTA and CDR2 is FQGNSA. In the authors' methods: It was from reference gene primer amplification that nucleated cell counts were estimated. Profiled with immunoSEQ multiplex PCR; TCRdb holds only in-frame clones, not every one. Clonal size and the V and J genes are those of that table, whereas D and trimming came from the DNA. The sample comprises 250,000 to 300,000 clones, around 86% of which are singletons, and roughly 2.2% rests with the top ten.

The sequence came from a man between 50 and 59 years old with acute or convalescent COVID-19. The sequenced material came from peripheral blood. This rearrangement joins TRBV7-2 to TRBJ2-3, with unresolved D. Written as DNA, the CDR3 is TGTGCCAGCAGCCCCACAGTGGGCGATACGCAGTATTTT. Translation: CASSPTVGDTQYF.